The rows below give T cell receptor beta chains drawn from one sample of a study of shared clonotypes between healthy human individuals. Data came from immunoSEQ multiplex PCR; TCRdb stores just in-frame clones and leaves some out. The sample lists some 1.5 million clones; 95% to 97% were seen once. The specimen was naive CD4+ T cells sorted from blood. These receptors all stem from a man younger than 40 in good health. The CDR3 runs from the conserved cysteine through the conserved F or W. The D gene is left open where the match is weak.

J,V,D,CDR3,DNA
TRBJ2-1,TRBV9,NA,CASSAKNNEQFF,TGTGCCAGCAGCGCCAAAAACAATGAGCAGTTCTTC
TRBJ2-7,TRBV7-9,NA,CASSLQGSWDEQYF,TGTGCCAGCAGCTTACAGGGGTCTTGGGACGAGCAGTACTTC
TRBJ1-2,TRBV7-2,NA,CASSTRNSGNYGYTF,TGTGCCAGCAGCACACGAAACTCCGGGAACTATGGCTACACCTTC
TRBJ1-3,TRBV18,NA,CASSPLPPRTEGSGNTIYF,TGTGCCAGCTCACCACTACCGCCAAGGACGGAAGGCTCTGGAAACACCATATATTTT
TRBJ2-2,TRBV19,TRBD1,CAVRQGVNTGELFF,TGTGCCGTACGACAGGGGGTGAACACCGGGGAGCTGTTTTTT
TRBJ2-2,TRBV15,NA,CATSRAARHRRTGELFF,TGTGCCACCAGCAGAGCAGCGCGGCACCGGAGGACCGGGGAGCTGTTTTTT
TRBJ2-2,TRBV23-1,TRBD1,CASSKGQGGDPRESGELFF,TGCGCCAGCAGTAAGGGACAGGGGGGCGATCCTAGGGAGTCCGGGGAGCTGTTTTTT
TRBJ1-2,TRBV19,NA,CASSTPYGTNYGYTF,TGTGCCAGTAGTACCCCGTATGGAACTAACTATGGCTACACCTTC
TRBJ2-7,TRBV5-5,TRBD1,CASSSTQGDNEQYF,TGTGCCAGCAGCTCAACGCAGGGGGATAACGAGCAGTACTTC
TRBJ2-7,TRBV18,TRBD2,CASSPTSDSYEQYF,TGTGCCAGCTCACCAACTAGCGACTCCTACGAGCAGTACTTC
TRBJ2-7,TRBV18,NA,CASSPSMAGPSYEQYF,TGTGCCAGCTCACCCTCTATGGCAGGGCCCTCCTACGAGCAGTACTTC
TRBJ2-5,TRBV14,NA,CASSRTRETQYF,TGTGCCAGCAGTCGGACGAGAGAGACCCAGTACTTC
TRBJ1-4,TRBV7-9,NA,CASSLVTGGGEKLFF,TGTGCCAGCAGCTTAGTGACAGGAGGAGGTGAAAAACTGTTTTTT
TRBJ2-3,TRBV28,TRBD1,CASSFSDRGNTDTQYF,TGTGCCAGCAGTTTCTCGGACAGGGGGAACACAGATACGCAGTATTTT
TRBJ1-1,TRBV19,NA,CASSVGDTEAFF,TGTGCCAGTAGTGTAGGGGATACTGAAGCTTTCTTT
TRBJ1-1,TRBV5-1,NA,CASSSQGGTEAFF,TGCGCCAGCAGCTCTCAGGGCGGCACTGAAGCTTTCTTT
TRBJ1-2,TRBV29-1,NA,CSLGGQGSGNYGYTF,TGCAGCCTTGGTGGGCAGGGCAGTGGAAACTATGGCTACACCTTC
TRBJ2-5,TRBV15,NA,CATSRDLSGGETQYF,TGTGCCACCAGCAGAGATTTAAGCGGTGGGGAGACCCAGTACTTC
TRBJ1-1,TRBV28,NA,CASSLSTEAFF,TGTGCCAGCAGTTTGAGTACTGAAGCTTTCTTT
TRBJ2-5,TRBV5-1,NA,CASKSPSQETQYF,TGCGCCAGCAAATCACCGAGCCAAGAGACCCAGTACTTC
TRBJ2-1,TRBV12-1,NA,CASSFCRGQGGYNEQFF,TGTGCCAGCAGCTTTTGCCGCGGACAGGGGGGGTACAATGAGCAGTTCTTC